What follows is one T cell receptor (beta chain) and its context. This sample stems from a study of response to subunit inactivated influenza vaccine. One entry per CDR3 protein results from TCRdb running MiXCR on the RT-PCR reads. The sample consists of about 700,000 distinct CDR3 sequences, around 16% of them appearing once. This specimen was PBMCs from blood, taken about 13 days after vaccination. This sequence was found in a man aged 45-65 years who received an inactivated influenza vaccine.

The CDR3 spells CASSLDGGGPVGELFF. CDR3 DNA sequence: TGTGCCAGCAGCTTAGATGGGGGAGGGCCCGTCGGGGAGCTGTTTTTT. V is TRBV7-8 and J is TRBJ2-2, with 7 positions matching TRBD2. V lost 1 base and J lost 7; bases outside the gene matches: 9. The CDR3 sequence is 16 residues long. Germline V gene sequence: CDR1 SGHVS, CDR2 FQNEAQ.